The rows below give T cell receptor beta chains drawn from one sample of a study of cytomegalovirus exposure and HLA in healthy donors. The data were produced by immunoSEQ multiplex PCR, yet TCRdb's version contains in-frame clones alone and is incomplete. The sample yields approximately 97,000 clones, approximately 93% seen once. Sequencing input: PBMCs. The receptor source for this set is a woman aged 25 to 39 in good health and CMV-seropositive. The CDR3 runs from the conserved cysteine through the conserved F or W. D genes are given only for firm matches. Size is omitted from some rows. Given values are once, few, many or a class for expanded clones.

cdr3_aa	cdr3_nt	d_call	clone_size	v_call	j_call
CASSLRDGTGGEKLFF	TGTGCCAGCAGCTTAAGGGACGGGACAGGGGGTGAAAAACTGTTTTTT	TRBD1	-	TRBV7-6	TRBJ1-4
CASSLYRGTDTQYF	TGTGCCAGCAGTTTATACCGGGGCACAGATACGCAGTATTTT	-	-	TRBV7-3	TRBJ2-3
CATGLAGSYEQYF	TGCGCCACCGGACTAGCGGGGTCCTACGAGCAGTACTTC	TRBD2	few	TRBV10-2	TRBJ2-7
CASSRSQGANGYTF	TGTGCCAGCAGCAGATCGCAGGGGGCGAATGGCTACACCTTC	TRBD1	-	TRBV14	TRBJ1-2
CASSLRGGGTGEQFF	TGTGCCAGCAGCTTAAGAGGTGGAGGGACAGGTGAGCAGTTCTTC	TRBD1	-	TRBV7-9	TRBJ2-1
CASSPWTGKTDTQYF	TGTGCCAGCAGCCCGTGGACAGGAAAAACAGATACGCAGTATTTT	TRBD1	-	TRBV11-2	TRBJ2-3
CASVSAWEQFF	TGTGCCAGCGTCTCTGCGTGGGAGCAGTTCTTC	-	few	TRBV16	TRBJ2-1
CASRTSGTYNEQFF	TGTGCCAGCAGGACTAGCGGTACCTACAATGAGCAGTTCTTC	TRBD2	-	TRBV13	TRBJ2-1
CASSQETSLNEQFF	TGCGCCAGCAGCCAGGAAACTAGCCTCAATGAGCAGTTCTTC	-	-	TRBV4-3	TRBJ2-1
CASSLEASGSGEQYF	TGCGCCAGCAGCTTGGAGGCTAGCGGGAGTGGTGAGCAGTACTTC	TRBD2	-	TRBV5-1	TRBJ2-7
CATSLGGGPYEQYF	TGTGCCACGTCCCTCGGGGGGGGCCCCTACGAGCAGTACTTC	TRBD2	-	TRBV6-6	TRBJ2-7
CASRLTGGTQPQHF	TGTGCCAGCAGGTTAACAGGGGGCACTCAGCCCCAGCATTTT	TRBD1	-	TRBV28	TRBJ1-5
CASSTRLAGWAAGELFF	TGTGCCAGCAGCACACGACTAGCGGGCTGGGCGGCCGGGGAGCTGTTTTTT	TRBD2	-	TRBV5-5	TRBJ2-2
CASSWLGREQLF	TGTGCCAGCAGCTGGCTAGGCCGAGAGCAGCTCTTC	-	-	TRBV11-3	TRBJ2-1
CASSYYAQNQPQHF	TGTGCCAGCAGTTATTATGCACAAAATCAGCCCCAGCATTTT	-	-	TRBV27	TRBJ1-5
CASSSAGKRDNEQFF	TGTGCCAGCAGTTCCGCGGGAAAGCGGGACAATGAGCAGTTCTTC	-	-	TRBV6-5	TRBJ2-1
CASSNDRAEAFF	TGTGCCAGCAGCAATGACAGGGCAGAAGCTTTCTTT	TRBD1	-	TRBV9	TRBJ1-1
CASSVTIAGEMDTQYF	TGTGCCAGCAGCGTAACGATAGCGGGAGAAATGGATACGCAGTATTTT	TRBD2	-	TRBV9	TRBJ2-3
CASSLRGITQPQHF	TGTGCCAGCAGTTTACGGGGTATTACGCAGCCCCAGCATTTT	-	-	TRBV28	TRBJ1-5
CASSPGLGWQYF	TGTGCCAGCAGCCCGGGACTAGGTTGGCAGTACTTC	TRBD2	-	TRBV28	TRBJ2-7
CASSLGYGSGNTIYF	TGTGCCAGCAGCTTGGGGTACGGCTCTGGAAACACCATATATTTT	-	-	TRBV5-8	TRBJ1-3
CASSLGLAGVGLADTQYF	TGTGCCAGCAGCTTAGGGCTAGCGGGAGTAGGGCTGGCAGATACGCAGTATTTT	TRBD2	-	TRBV13	TRBJ2-3
CAWSGVGAGNTDTQYF	TGTGCCTGGAGTGGAGTTGGTGCGGGCAACACAGATACGCAGTATTTT	-	-	TRBV30	TRBJ2-3
CASSLAGAIQETQYF	TGTGCCAGCAGCCTAGCGGGGGCCATCCAAGAGACCCAGTACTTC	TRBD2	-	TRBV2	TRBJ2-5
CSVEGGGSGANVLTF	TGCAGCGTTGAAGGGGGGGGCTCTGGGGCCAACGTCCTGACTTTC	TRBD2	-	TRBV29-1	TRBJ2-6
CASKNPGQGYEQYF	TGTGCCAGCAAAAACCCGGGACAGGGCTACGAGCAGTACTTC	TRBD1	-	TRBV6-6	TRBJ2-7
CASSESRTGSYGYTF	TGTGCCAGCAGTGAGTCGAGGACAGGCTCCTATGGCTACACCTTC	TRBD1	once	TRBV2	TRBJ1-2
CASSLGQGWYEQYF	TGTGCCAGCAGCTTGGGACAGGGGTGGTACGAGCAGTACTTC	TRBD1	-	TRBV5-8	TRBJ2-7
CASSLRTGGHEQYF	TGTGCCAGCAGTCTTCGGACAGGGGGCCACGAGCAGTACTTC	TRBD1	-	TRBV27	TRBJ2-7